This T cell receptor (beta chain) came from a study of T-cell reconstitution after alpha-beta-depleted transplantation in children. Preparation of the TCRbeta library was carried out with unique molecular identifiers. TCRdb reprocessed the PCR reads via MiXCR and lists one record per CDR3 protein. The top ten clones hold less than 5% of a sample with about 610,000 distinct CDR3 sequences, roughly a tenth of them seen once. This clonotype was seen ten or more times. Here the sequenced sample was PBMCs from the stem cell graft donor, taken from the stem cell graft. This clonotype was sampled from a human donor who donated a stem cell graft to a child with acute myeloid leukemia.

In DNA, the CDR3 is TGTGCCATCAGTGAGTCTGGAGGGCAAGAGACCCAGTACTTC. It encodes CAISESGGQETQYF. The chain joins TRBV10-3 to TRBJ2-5; weak D call: TRBD2 (6 bases). The CDR3 length is 14 residues. The germline CDR1 and CDR2 sequences are ENHRY and SYGVKD. The V gene lost 0 bases and the J gene lost 2 bases, with 7 bases spanning the gap.